The rows below give T cell receptor beta chains drawn from one sample of a study of T cell responses to AZD1222 COVID-19 vaccine. The protocol was immunoSEQ multiplex PCR, while the TCRdb copy is restricted to in-frame clones and leaves out a portion. The data contain about 200,000 clones, over 80% of them singletons. This specimen was peripheral blood, taken on day 0 of AZD1222 vaccination. The origin of the receptors is an adult in good health. Each CDR3 is given with its conserved first and last residue. The D gene is left open where the match is weak. Expanded clones are given a class, and other clones once, few, many or no size at all.

D,size,J,V,CDR3,DNA
.,.,TRBJ2-1,TRBV27,CASRGSPTTMRQFF,TGTGCCAGCAGGGGCTCCCCCACTACAATGAGGCAGTTCTTC
.,once,TRBJ1-1,TRBV18,CASSPKAQSDTEAFF,TGTGCCAGCTCACCTAAGGCACAGTCGGACACTGAAGCTTTCTTT
TRBD1,.,TRBJ2-2,TRBV7-9,CASSLVRGRTGELFF,TGTGCCAGCAGCTTGGTCAGGGGGCGAACCGGGGAGCTGTTTTTT
.,.,TRBJ1-2,TRBV19,CASLDRLYGYTF,TGTGCCAGTCTCGACAGACTCTATGGCTACACCTTC
TRBD2,.,TRBJ2-7,TRBV7-2,CASSLVSGGAYEQYF,TGTGCCAGCAGCTTAGTCAGCGGGGGGGCCTACGAGCAGTACTTC
.,.,TRBJ2-3,TRBV7-9,CASTLLASTDTQYF,TGTGCCAGCACCCTTTTAGCATCCACAGATACGCAGTATTTT
.,.,TRBJ1-2,TRBV6-5,CASRPTGTNYGYTF,TGTGCCAGCAGGCCAACGGGGACCAACTATGGCTACACCTTC
.,once,TRBJ1-2,TRBV6-4,CASRLGGDYGYTF,TGTGCCAGCAGGCTCGGGGGGGACTATGGCTACACCTTC
.,.,TRBJ1-6,TRBV7-2,CASSLTGSRLLHF,TGTGCCAGCAGCTTAACGGGGTCCAGGCTACTCCACTTT
.,.,TRBJ2-7,TRBV29-1,CSVEDKGYEQYF,TGCAGCGTTGAAGATAAGGGTTACGAGCAGTACTTC
.,.,TRBJ1-5,TRBV4-1,CASSQGALSQPQHF,TGCGCCAGCAGCCAAGGGGCCTTGAGTCAGCCCCAGCATTTT
.,.,TRBJ1-6,TRBV19,CASSIVARSYNSPLHF,TGTGCCAGTAGTATCGTGGCACGCTCCTATAATTCACCCCTCCACTTT
.,.,TRBJ2-1,TRBV5-4,CASSSYGFEQFF,TGTGCCAGCAGCTCCTACGGATTTGAGCAGTTCTTC
.,.,TRBJ2-5,TRBV6-2/TRBV6-3,CASSYRSGGRGETQYF,TGTGCCAGCAGTTATCGGTCGGGGGGCCGAGGAGAGACCCAGTACTTC
TRBD2,.,TRBJ2-3,TRBV7-3,CASSLIGSGGARDTQYF,TGTGCCAGCAGCTTAATAGGTAGCGGGGGGGCCCGAGATACGCAGTATTTT
.,.,TRBJ2-2,TRBV6-2/TRBV6-3,CASSYRVNTGELFF,TGTGCCAGCAGTTACAGGGTTAACACCGGGGAGCTGTTTTTT
.,.,TRBJ1-2,TRBV6-2/TRBV6-3,CASSWKGPYGHTF,TGTGCCAGCAGTTGGAAGGGGCCCTATGGCCACACCTTC
TRBD2,.,TRBJ2-1,TRBV4-3,CASSQLTSGAQSSYNEQFF,TGCGCCAGCAGCCAGTTAACTAGCGGGGCACAAAGCTCCTACAATGAGCAGTTCTTC
.,.,TRBJ1-1,TRBV6-2/TRBV6-3,CASSHNMNTEAFF,TGTGCCAGCAGCCACAATATGAACACTGAAGCTTTCTTT
.,.,TRBJ1-2,TRBV11-2,CASSPSQAEGYTF,TGTGCCAGCAGCCCAAGTCAGGCCGAGGGCTACACCTTC
TRBD2,.,TRBJ2-5,TRBV5-4,CASSPTLTSGGAETQYF,TGTGCCAGCAGCCCCACCCTAACTAGCGGGGGGGCGGAGACCCAGTACTTC
TRBD1,.,TRBJ1-2,TRBV24-1,CATSDLGTVNYGYTF,TGTGCCACCAGTGATTTGGGGACAGTTAACTATGGCTACACCTTC
.,.,TRBJ1-1,TRBV6-5,CASSYSSPGANTEAFF,TGTGCCAGCAGTTACTCTAGTCCGGGTGCAAACACTGAAGCTTTCTTT
.,once,TRBJ2-1,TRBV5-1,CASSQDGGTNEQFF,TGCGCCAGCAGTCAGGACGGTGGGACCAATGAGCAGTTCTTC
.,.,TRBJ2-1,TRBV6-6,CASSYSFGNEQFF,TGTGCCAGCAGTTACTCGTTTGGCAATGAGCAGTTCTTC
.,.,TRBJ1-1,TRBV28,CASSLMGASALNTEAFF,TGTGCCAGCAGTTTAATGGGGGCGAGTGCCCTGAACACTGAAGCTTTCTTT
.,.,TRBJ2-5,TRBV6-5,CASSFRRTVQETQYF,TGTGCCAGCAGCTTCAGAAGGACAGTCCAAGAGACCCAGTACTTC
.,few,TRBJ2-2,TRBV29-1,CSAQRRGGELFF,TGCAGCGCCCAGCGAAGGGGCGGGGAGCTGTTTTTT
TRBD2,.,TRBJ2-1,TRBV6-4,CASSLSGGSYNEQFF,TGTGCCAGCAGTCTCTCGGGGGGTTCCTACAATGAGCAGTTCTTC